This is a list of T cell receptor beta chains from one sample in a study of T cell responses to AZD1222 COVID-19 vaccine. The protocol was immunoSEQ multiplex PCR, while the TCRdb copy is restricted to in-frame clones and leaves out a portion. This sample has 90,000 to 120,000 clones; 75% to 90% occur once, and the top ten carry about 19%. The sequencing here drew on peripheral blood, taken on day 0 of AZD1222 vaccination. The receptors stem from an adult in good health. Both conserved end residues are part of each CDR3. The D gene is left open where the match is weak. The listing skips clone size in some rows; elsewhere it reads once, few, many or a size class.

V	size	D	length	J	CDR3	DNA
TRBV27	.	.	15	TRBJ2-5	CASSPRTVGPETQYF	TGTGCCAGCAGTCCTCGGACAGTGGGACCCGAGACCCAGTACTTC
TRBV6-5	.	.	14	TRBJ2-1	CASSYLHYDNEQFF	TGTGCCAGCAGTTACCTCCACTACGACAATGAGCAGTTCTTC
TRBV7-2	.	TRBD2	13	TRBJ2-7	CASSYSGGGEQYF	TGTGCCAGCAGCTACTCTGGGGGGGGCGAGCAGTACTTC
TRBV18	.	.	11	TRBJ1-3	CASPAGNTIYF	TGTGCCAGCCCGGCCGGAAACACCATATATTTT
TRBV7-2	.	.	14	TRBJ2-7	CASSLTVRAGEQYF	TGTGCCAGCAGCTTAACTGTCCGGGCAGGCGAGCAGTACTTC
TRBV18	once	TRBD1	17	TRBJ1-4	CASSPRTGEKPWEKLFF	TGTGCCAGCTCTCCTAGGACAGGGGAGAAGCCGTGGGAAAAACTGTTTTTT
TRBV7-8	.	.	16	TRBJ1-5	CASSLDVSDTNQPQHF	TGTGCCAGCAGCTTAGACGTGTCGGACACCAATCAGCCCCAGCATTTT
TRBV3-1/TRBV3-2	once	.	15	TRBJ1-3	CASSQGASSGNTIYF	TGTGCCAGCAGTCAAGGGGCCTCCTCTGGAAACACCATATATTTT
TRBV19	.	.	12	TRBJ2-7	CASNSNVGEQYF	TGTGCCAGTAATTCCAATGTTGGCGAGCAGTACTTC
TRBV2	once	TRBD1	13	TRBJ1-1	CASSGQGGSEAFF	TGTGCCAGCAGTGGACAGGGCGGCTCTGAAGCTTTCTTT
TRBV14	.	.	13	TRBJ1-2	CASSQFTGHGYTF	TGTGCCAGCAGCCAGTTCACAGGGCATGGCTACACCTTC
TRBV3-1/TRBV3-2	.	TRBD1	19	TRBJ1-2	CASSQDVGTGEFRRYGYTF	TGTGCCAGCAGCCAAGATGTGGGGACAGGGGAATTTCGAAGATATGGCTACACCTTC
TRBV6-5	.	TRBD1	14	TRBJ1-6	CASSPRTGYSPLHF	TGTGCCAGCAGTCCTCGGACAGGCTATTCACCCCTCCACTTT
TRBV2	.	.	13	TRBJ2-7	CASSEVPTYEQYF	TGTGCCAGCAGTGAAGTTCCGACCTACGAGCAGTACTTC
TRBV18	.	TRBD1	14	TRBJ1-1	CASSRTTGVAEAFF	TGTGCCAGCTCACGAACTACAGGGGTCGCTGAAGCTTTCTTT
TRBV10-1	.	.	12	TRBJ1-1	CASSGTGTEAFF	TGCGCCAGCAGTGGTACAGGGACTGAAGCTTTCTTT
TRBV7-3	.	.	17	TRBJ1-3	CASSLMGPKASGNTIYF	TGTGCCAGCAGCTTAATGGGGCCAAAGGCTTCTGGAAACACCATATATTTT
TRBV6-1	.	TRBD1	15	TRBJ2-5	CASSEGTGFLETQYF	TGTGCCAGCAGTGAAGGGACAGGGTTTTTGGAGACCCAGTACTTC
TRBV6-5	.	.	15	TRBJ2-3	CASLRGSGGDNTQYF	TGTGCCAGCCTACGGGGCAGTGGGGGAGATAATACGCAGTATTTT
TRBV5-6	few	.	14	TRBJ1-2	CASRKGEGSYGYTF	TGTGCCAGCCGAAAAGGAGAGGGAAGCTATGGCTACACCTTC
TRBV5-6	.	TRBD1	14	TRBJ2-7	CASREQGYSYEQYF	TGTGCCAGCAGGGAACAGGGGTACTCCTACGAGCAGTACTTC
TRBV2	.	.	11	TRBJ1-1	CAILGDTEAFF	TGTGCCATACTGGGAGACACTGAAGCTTTCTTT
TRBV18	once	.	14	TRBJ1-1	CASSPAGTKIEAFF	TGTGCCAGCTCCCCCGCCGGGACAAAAATTGAAGCTTTCTTT
TRBV6-5	.	.	15	TRBJ1-4	CASSSTVQGNEKLFF	TGTGCCAGCAGTTCCACGGTGCAGGGTAATGAAAAACTGTTTTTT
TRBV5-6	.	.	15	TRBJ1-6	CASSFGSGRYSPLHF	TGTGCCAGCAGCTTTGGGTCAGGGAGATATTCACCCCTCCACTTT
TRBV5-1	.	.	18	TRBJ2-6	CASSFEVGESSGANVLTF	TGCGCCAGCAGCTTTGAGGTAGGGGAATCCTCTGGGGCCAACGTCCTGACTTTC
TRBV19	.	TRBD1	15	TRBJ1-1	CASSPPGQGYTEAFF	TGTGCCAGTAGTCCCCCAGGACAGGGCTACACTGAAGCTTTCTTT
TRBV21-1	few	.	14	TRBJ2-1	CASSKDAINNEQFF	TGTGCCAGCAGCAAAGACGCCATTAACAATGAGCAGTTCTTC